This T cell receptor (beta chain) was found in a study of OX40 agonist ivuxolimab in advanced cancers. In the study overall: Patients were dosed with the agonistic anti-OX40 (CD134) antibody ivuxolimab. Hepatocellular carcinoma, melanoma, renal cell or head and neck cancer was diagnosed in the dose-escalation patients. Partial responses were achieved by three patients, of whom one had hepatocellular carcinoma and two had cutaneous melanoma.

Patients with a history of autoimmune disease or on systemic immunosuppression were excluded. Germline values: CDR1 SGHTA, CDR2 FQGTGA. The ends lost 5 bases at V and 1 base at J; junction bases unmatched: 6. The CDR3 runs to 16 residues. Generated by immunoSEQ multiplex PCR, the TCRdb table keeps only in-frame clones and is missing some. Altogether more than 60,000 clones are present, over 80% being singletons, with the ten largest covering roughly 4%. This TCR derives from an adult with an advanced solid tumor such as melanoma, head and neck, liver or kidney cancer. The material sequenced was CD4+ or CD8+ T cells sorted from blood, taken in a trial of the OX40 agonist ivuxolimab. The chain is built from TRBV7-3 and TRBJ2-4, with 9 bases fitting TRBD1. In DNA, the CDR3 is TGTGCCAGCAGCCCACGGACAGGGGTGGCCAAAAACATTCAGTACTTC. This sequence encodes CASSPRTGVAKNIQYF. Full variable domain (outside the CDR3, taken from reference TRBV7-3 and TRBJ2-4): GAGVSQTPSNKVTEKGKYVELRCDPISGHTALYWYRQSLGQGPEFLIYFQGTGAADDSGLPNDRFFAVRPEGSVSTLKIQRTERGDSAVYLCASSPRTGVAKNIQYFGAGTRLSVL.